This TCR beta chain was recorded in a study of neurological immune-mediated disorders. Overall study: The study included approximately 34 multiple sclerosis patients, about 31 relapsing-remitting and 3 secondary progressive.

The cDNA was synthesized by 5'RACE incorporating 10-nucleotide random UMIs. Via MiXCR, TCRdb re-called the 5' RACE reads, giving one row per CDR3 protein. The sample lists approximately 26,000 distinct CDR3 sequences; about 2.5% were seen once. Sequenced sample: PBMCs. The sequence derives from a woman between 45 and 65 years old with multiple sclerosis.

CDR3 nucleotide sequence: TGTGCCAGCAGCGTCCGACTAGCGGGAGTAGCAGATACGCAGTATTTT. This encodes CASSVRLAGVADTQYF. The chain recombines TRBV11-3 with TRBJ2-3, with 12 bases matching TRBD2. The CDR3 loop spans 16 amino acids. Trimming at V came to 5 bases and at J to 4 bases, leaving 7 bases not matched to a gene. Germline assignment: CDR1 SGHNT and CDR2 YENEEA.